This T cell receptor (beta chain) originates from a study of shared clonotypes between healthy human individuals. CDR3 length: 15 amino acids. The germline gives CDR1 SGHTA, CDR2 FQGNSA. After removal of 5 bases from V and 5 bases from J, the junction contained 12 bases not matched to a gene. Repertoires were generated with immunoSEQ multiplex PCR, while TCRdb's copy carries only in-frame clones and drops some. This table holds about 2.4 million clones, 85% to 95% found once. Material: naive CD4+ T cells sorted from blood. Subset given: CD45RA+ positively selected. The genes are TRBV7-2 and TRBJ2-7; 7 bases fit TRBD1. The sequence was collected from a man between 18 and 35 years old in good health. The CDR3 loop is CASSANPTGYDEQYF. The CDR3 region has the DNA TGTGCCAGCAGCGCCAACCCGACAGGGTATGACGAGCAGTACTTC.